The 20 T cell receptor beta chains in this list originate from one sample, sequenced in a study of Graves' ophthalmopathy and Graves' hyperthyroidism (dated by TCRdb to the late 2010s). Sequencing relied on an Illumina HiSeq 2000. TCR beta CDR3 regions were amplified from RNA transcripts for repertoire sequencing. The first round was an RT-PCR using HTBI primers with the Qiagen OneStep RT-PCR kit, and this first round was followed by a second-round multiplex PCR, then size selection and purification. The public reads were quality trimmed at Q25 with fastp and then assembled into clones with MiXCR by TCRdb, keeping productive beta chains. Rows are combined by CDR3 protein, so each entry shows the most common genes and DNA. In this sample the table shows a few hundred thousand distinct CDR3 sequences, 15% of which occur a single time. Jointly, the top ten make up 5.5% to 7% of the sample. Source material: peripheral blood. These receptors were collected from a young woman with stable Graves' hyperthyroidism. Donor details come from another sample of the same person, matched by shared clones.

This CDR3 reads CASSPGTSRSYEQYF. As DNA, the CDR3 is TGTGCCAGCAGCCCCGGGACATCGCGCTCCTACGAGCAGTACTTC. This rearrangement joins TRBV13 to TRBJ2-7, with D perhaps matching TRBD1 (6 bases). This CDR3 region has 15 residues. Germline values: CDR1 PRHDT, CDR2 FYEKMQ (reference sequence). V was pared by 5 bases and J by 0 bases, with 14 bases between.

This clonotype came up many times. The V and J genes are TRBV9 and TRBJ2-7; possible D gene TRBD1, 5 bases. This CDR3 spans 15 amino acids. Germline V gene data show CDR1 as SGDLS and CDR2 as YYNGEE. V dropped 3 bases and J dropped 2 bases, with 15 bases sitting between them. The CDR3 bases are TGTGCCAGCAGCGGAGGTGGGGCGGACCCCTACGAGCAGTACTTC. Residues: CASSGGGADPYEQYF.

This clonotype was seen repeatedly, ten times or more. The genes are TRBV6-5 and TRBJ1-2, with 7 positions matching TRBD1. V gave up 2 bases and J gave up 5 bases; unmatched junction bases: 5. This CDR3 has 14 residues. Germline assignment: CDR1 MNHEY and CDR2 SVGAGI. The CDR3 coding sequence is TGTGCCAGCAGTTACAACAGGGGACGATATGGCTACACCTTC. It translates to CASSYNRGRYGYTF.

Many counts were recorded for this clonotype. The chain couples TRBV6-5 to TRBJ1-1; D not resolved. Germline V CDR1 and CDR2: MNHEY, SVGAGI. Trimming removed 2 bases from V and 0 bases from J, with 16 bases in between. This CDR3 spans 17 amino acids. DNA for the CDR3: TGTGCCAGCAGTTACCGTTCCAACCAGTTCATGAACACTGAAGCTTTCTTT. This encodes CASSYRSNQFMNTEAFF.

This clonotype was counted at least ten times. The chain employs TRBV5-1 and TRBJ2-5, with a possible D match to TRBD1 (5 bases). The CDR3 length is 14 residues. Per germline, CDR1 SGHRS and CDR2 YFSETQ. Between the trimmed V and J ends, which lost 2 bases and 2 bases, there was a span of 10 bases. CDR3 sequence reads: CASSFVRGQETQYF. As DNA, the CDR3 is TGCGCCAGCAGCTTTGTTAGGGGACAAGAGACCCAGTACTTC.

This clonotype was seen repeatedly, ten times or more. V gene TRBV10-1 combines with J gene TRBJ1-5, with 8 bases that match TRBD1. The CDR3 contains 13 residues. Germline V lookup: CDR1 WNHNN, CDR2 SYGVQD (reference sequence). The J segment lost 7 bases and the V segment lost 4 bases, leaving 3 bases of the junction unmatched. The CDR3, as DNA: TGCGCCAGCAGTGGAGGACAGGGCCAGCCCCAGCATTTT. Protein: CASSGGQGQPQHF.

V is TRBV7-8 and J is TRBJ2-7; 8 bases map to TRBD2. Germline V CDR1 and CDR2: SGHVS, FQNEAQ. This CDR3 contains 16 residues. Losses at the gene ends were 1 base for V and 0 bases for J; bases not matched to a gene: 5. CDR3: CASSLGSSGSSYEQYF. CDR3 nucleotide sequence: TGTGCCAGCAGCTTAGGGAGCAGCGGGAGCTCCTACGAGCAGTACTTC.

At least ten counts were recorded for this clonotype. The chain employs TRBV12-3 or TRBV12-4 and TRBJ1-1; maybe TRBD1 (6 bases). The V gene lost 4 bases and the J gene lost 2 bases, with 11 bases spanning the gap. The CDR3 has 14 residues. In DNA, the CDR3 is TGTGCCAGCAGTTACCCCAGGGGAAACACTGAAGCTTTCTTT. It yields the protein CASSYPRGNTEAFF.

In its sample, this clonotype is medium-sized (0.01 to 0.1%). The rearrangement links TRBV5-5 to TRBJ2-5; 9 bases are a match to TRBD1. The CDR3 has 16 amino acids. CDR1 is SGHKS, CDR2 YYEKEE, per germline (reference sequence). The V gene end was trimmed by 0 bases and the J gene end by 5 bases; junction bases not matched to a gene: 8. The CDR3 sequence: CASSLATGQGAETQYF. The CDR3 DNA sequence: TGTGCCAGCAGCTTGGCCACGGGACAGGGAGCGGAGACCCAGTACTTC.

This clonotype has a count of ten or more. The chain couples TRBV13 to TRBJ2-5; D may be TRBD2 (5 bases). Germline assignment: CDR1 PRHDT and CDR2 FYEKMQ (reference sequence). There are 16 residues in the CDR3. Between the trimmed V and J ends, which lost 0 bases and 1 base, there was a span of 12 bases. Here the CDR3 DNA reads TGTGCCAGCAGCTTAGGCTGGGAGTTATCCCAAGAGACCCAGTACTTC. It encodes CASSLGWELSQETQYF.

This chain links TRBV19 with TRBJ1-1, with D tentatively TRBD1 (6 bases). The germline gives CDR1 LNHDA, CDR2 SQIVND (reference sequence). The CDR3 is 17 residues long. V lost 5 bases and J 5 bases, leaving 24 bases between the germline ends. The CDR3 spells CASSPATGGRVVTEAFF. The CDR3 region has the DNA TGTGCCAGTAGTCCTGCAACGGGGGGGCGAGTTGTGACTGAAGCTTTCTTT.

The chain joins TRBV11-2 to TRBJ2-5; 8 positions agree with TRBD2. Looked up from germline, CDR1 is SGHAT and CDR2 is FQNNGV. Trimming took 5 bases from V and 4 from J; bases not matched to a gene: 9. The CDR3 consists of 15 residues. CDR3 nucleotides: TGTGCCAGCAGCCTCCATGCGGGGGGCCTAGAGACCCAGTACTTC. It is translated as CASSLHAGGLETQYF.

The chain combines TRBV28 with TRBJ1-2, with D hard to call. CDR3 size: 13 residues. Germline CDR1 is MDHEN and CDR2 is SYDVKM. Trimming stripped 2 bases from V and 5 bases from J, with 9 bases between. As DNA, the CDR3 is TGTGCCAGCAGTTTAAGGTCTGAGTATGGCTACACCTTC. Translation: CASSLRSEYGYTF.

This chain uses TRBV15 with TRBJ1-3; D is undetermined. CDR1 is LNHNV, CDR2 YYDKDF, per germline (reference sequence). The V end lost 0 bases, the J end lost 2 bases, and 11 bases lay between the germline ends. The CDR3 loop spans 16 amino acids. The DNA of the CDR3 is TGTGCCACCAGCAGAGATGAGGAGACGGCTGGAAACACCATATATTTT. It is translated as CATSRDEETAGNTIYF. The variable domain in full, completed from reference TRBV15 and TRBJ1-3, reads DAMVIQNPRYQVTQFGKPVTLSCSQTLNHNVMYWYQQKSSQAPKLLFHYYDKDFNNEADTPDNFQSRRPNTSFCFLDIRSPGLGDTAMYLCATSRDEETAGNTIYFGEGSWLTVV.

The chain is built from TRBV15 and TRBJ2-2; 9 bases agree with TRBD1. Germline values: CDR1 LNHNV, CDR2 YYDKDF (reference sequence). The CDR3 consists of 15 residues. V shed 8 bases and J 8 bases; nucleotides not matched to a gene: 12. The CDR3 nucleotides read TGTGCCACCCGCCGCGGACAGGGGAGGACGGGGGAGCTGTTTTTT. Residues: CATRRGQGRTGELFF.

This clonotype was detected ten times or more. The V call is TRBV4-2, the J call TRBJ1-3; 8 bases agree with TRBD1. Looked up from germline, CDR1 is LGHNA and CDR2 is YNFKEQ. The CDR3 is 16 amino acids. With V trimmed by 1 base and J by 3 bases, 5 bases remained unmatched. The CDR3 reads CASSQGTGKNGNTIYF. The CDR3 nucleotides read TGTGCCAGCAGCCAAGGGACAGGGAAAAATGGAAACACCATATATTTT.

This clonotype occurred a few times. The V gene is TRBV3-1, the J gene TRBJ1-1; D may be TRBD1 (5 bases). Per the germline V gene, CDR1 is LGHDT and CDR2 is YNNKEL (reference sequence). V shed 4 bases and J shed 3 bases, with 12 bases lying between them. CDR3 length equals 14 residues. The CDR3 reads CASSLTKGDTEAFF. CDR3 coding DNA: TGTGCCAGCAGCCTCACTAAAGGGGACACTGAAGCTTTCTTT.

This chain connects TRBV6-4 to TRBJ2-5, with 7 positions matching TRBD2. Germline V gene sequence: CDR1 MRHNA, CDR2 SNTAGT. The CDR3 has 17 amino acids. V lost 0 bases and J lost 5; bases outside the gene matches: 12. CDR3 sequence (DNA): TGTGCCAGCAGTGACTCCTTTACGGGACTAACAACGGAGACCCAGTACTTC. This codes for CASSDSFTGLTTETQYF.

This clonotype has at least ten counts. The chain recombines TRBV10-3 with TRBJ1-5; D not certain. This CDR3 is 13 amino acids long. Germline V CDR1 and CDR2: ENHRY, SYGVKD. The V and J ends lost 3 bases and 2 bases respectively, with 5 bases between them. CDR3 bases: TGTGCCATCAGTGAAACGGGCAATCAGCCCCAGCATTTT. As protein: CAISETGNQPQHF.

This clonotype was seen more than once but under ten times. The chain uses TRBV6-2 or TRBV6-3 and TRBJ2-7, with 7 bases matching TRBD1. Germline V gene data show CDR1 as MNHEY and CDR2 as SVGEGT. J lost 5 bases, V lost 6 bases, and 10 bases had no gene match. This CDR3 is 14 amino acids long. The CDR3 region is CASRRQGIRDEQYF. The CDR3, as DNA: TGTGCCAGCAGGAGACAGGGTATTCGCGACGAGCAGTACTTC.